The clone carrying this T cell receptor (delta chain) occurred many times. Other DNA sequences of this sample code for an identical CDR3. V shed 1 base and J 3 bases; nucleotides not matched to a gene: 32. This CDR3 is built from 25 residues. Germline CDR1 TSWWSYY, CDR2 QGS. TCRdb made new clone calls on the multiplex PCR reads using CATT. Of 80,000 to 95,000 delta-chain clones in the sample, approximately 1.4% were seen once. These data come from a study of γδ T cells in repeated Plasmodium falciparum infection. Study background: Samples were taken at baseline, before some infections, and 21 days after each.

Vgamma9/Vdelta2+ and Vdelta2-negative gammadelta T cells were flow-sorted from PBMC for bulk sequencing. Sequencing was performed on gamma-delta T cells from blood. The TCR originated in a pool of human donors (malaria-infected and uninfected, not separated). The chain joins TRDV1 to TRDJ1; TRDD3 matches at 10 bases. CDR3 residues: CALGEPSWRAPADRVLGDTSDKLIF. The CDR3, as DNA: TGTGCTCTTGGGGAACCCTCTTGGCGAGCCCCTGCGGACAGAGTTTTGGGGGATACATCCGATAAACTCATCTTT.